This T cell receptor (beta chain) was recorded in a study of T cells in localized non-small cell lung cancer (TCRdb year 2020). Regarding the study in general: The study examined T cell repertoires in approximately 240 patients with early-stage NSCLC and compared tumors with uninvolved tumor-adjacent lungs. NSCLC patients had a mean age of around 70 years, and about 140 were male and 107 female. The cohort comprised some 220 treatment-naïve NSCLC patients with resected, localized lung tumors. Results the study describes overall, beyond this receptor: Uninvolved tumor-adjacent lung showed the highest T cell clonality, higher than tumor, which suggests more focused antigenic responses in the uninvolved tumor-adjacent lung. Of the top 100 tumor clones, a median of roughly 53 were detected in paired uninvolved adjacent lung; about 28 were also among that lung's top 100. Because the study design was exploratory, TCR variables were selected using unadjusted p-values without false-discovery rate correction. Because multi-region tumor sequencing was not done, intratumor heterogeneity could not be ruled out. Higher T cell density in blood was associated with longer overall survival, whereas higher clonality in adjacent lung was associated with shorter survival.

The immunoSEQ Assay was used to sequence TCR beta CDR3 regions from DNA. The paper's data handling went like this. T cell density was computed as TCR beta template counts normalized to usable DNA estimated by amplifying housekeeping genes. Richness was estimated with the preseqR package, extrapolating to 400,000 templates for PBMC samples and 120,000 templates for tissue samples. Clonality was calculated as one minus Pielou's evenness. To identify tissue-enriched TCRs, differential abundance testing was run on productive amino-acid clonotypes with a minimum total count of 5 and an alpha of 0.1. Repertoire overlap between compartments was quantified with the Jaccard Index and Morisita Overlap Index. TCR beta CDR3s were clustered by GLIPH together with public tetramer-defined viral CDR3s, and at least three viral sequences plus V-gene enrichment were required for viral motifs. Held by TCRdb, this immuneACCESS table contains in-frame sequences only and omits some clones. Under half of the omission traces to an unresolved V gene where checked; the cause of the rest is unknown. That table supplies the V and J calls and clone size; D and trimming were determined from the DNA. This sample has some 50,000 clones in its table, and 70% to 90% of those were observed once. Of the sample, 15% to 20% falls within the top ten clones.

At diagnosis, tumor, uninvolved tumor-adjacent lung and peripheral blood were collected and then preserved as a mix of FFPE and fresh-frozen material. For TCR repertoire profiling, the blood samples were analyzed as peripheral blood mononuclear cells. For this clone: The antigen it binds to is not known. Per-nucleotide qualities are absent, and no much larger clonotype sits a single base away.

Based on the germline V gene, the CDR1 and CDR2 sequences are SGDLS and YYNGEE. Spanning cysteine to phenylalanine, the CDR3 consists of 13 amino acids. Only the CDR3 region is kept as DNA, spanning 39 bases read in frame from base 1. The germline V and J ends show losses of 0 bases and 13 bases respectively, and no gene match explains 8 bases of the junction. The chain employs TRBV9 and TRBJ2-7, with 9 middle bases fitting TRBD1. The sequence was obtained from a female donor with stage II lung adenocarcinoma. The sequencing used PBMCs, collected before any cancer treatment. CDR3 sequence: CASSVAEQGAVYF. The bases are TGTGCCAGCAGCGTAGCTGAACAGGGGGCGGTTTACTTC.